One sample yielded the 24 T cell receptor beta chains listed below, sequenced in a study of beta chain features in type 1 diabetes. Since all of the isolated RNA was reverse transcribed, expressed TCRB transcripts were what got sequenced. TCRdb keeps only in-frame clones here, not all; method: immunoSEQ multiplex PCR. The table records around 280,000 clones, around 7.3% of them present only once. Sequenced material: central memory CD4+ T cells from blood. The origin of the receptors is a woman between 18 and 30 years old in good health.

In DNA form, the CDR3 reads TGTGCCAGCCTCAGGTCGGGATACTCCTACAATGAGCAGTTCTTC. Translated, it gives CASLRSGYSYNEQFF. The V gene is TRBV7-8, the J gene TRBJ2-1; possible D gene TRBD2, 5 bases. Trimming took off 8 bases at V and 0 bases at J, with 14 bases between the two ends. The CDR3 sequence is 15 residues long. CDR1 and CDR2 from the germline V gene are SGHVS and FQNEAQ.

This clone was counted only a few times. J is TRBJ1-1 and V is TRBV7-2, with D uncertain. The CDR3 loop spans 13 amino acids. The germline CDR1 and CDR2 sequences are SGHTA and FQGNSA. V was clipped by 4 bases and J by 1 base, with 7 bases between them. The DNA for the CDR3 is TGTGCCAGCAGCTCAAATGAGAACACTGAAGCTTTCTTT. As protein: CASSSNENTEAFF.

This clone was counted only a few times. This chain joins TRBV28 and TRBJ2-7, with TRBD1 as a possible D gene (6 bases). V lost 5 bases to trimming and J lost 3 bases, with 11 bases between them. Germline V gives CDR1 MDHEN, CDR2 SYDVKM. This CDR3 contains 13 residues. Written as DNA, the CDR3 is TGTGCCAGCAGTCTTAGACAGGTCTACGAGCAGTACGTC. Protein sequence: CASSLRQVYEQYV.

The genes are TRBV28 and TRBJ1-5; D is ambiguous. Trimming stripped 3 bases from V and 5 bases from J, with 14 bases between. This CDR3 is 15 amino acids long. Germline CDR1 reads MDHEN; CDR2 reads SYDVKM. CDR3 sequence: CASSFSTRTDQPQHF. CDR3 bases: TGTGCCAGCAGTTTTTCAACAAGGACCGATCAGCCCCAGCATTTT.

The rearrangement uses TRBV13 and TRBJ2-1, with 7 nucleotides matching TRBD1. The CDR3 runs to 15 residues. The V gene's germline CDR1 is PRHDT and CDR2 FYEKMQ (reference sequence). Losses at the gene ends were 6 bases for V and 4 bases for J; bases not matched to a gene: 9. CDR3 residues: CASRINRGQYNEQFF. The CDR3 bases are TGTGCCAGCAGAATCAACAGGGGACAATACAATGAGCAGTTCTTC.

This clone occurred many times. CDR3 protein: CASSYHGEQFF. The CDR3, as DNA: TGTGCCAGCAGTTACCACGGTGAGCAGTTCTTC. V usage is TRBV6-6 and J usage is TRBJ2-1; the D is unclear. CDR1 and CDR2 (germline): MNHNY, SVGAGI (reference sequence). The V end lost 2 bases, the J end lost 9 bases, and 5 bases lay between the germline ends. There are 11 residues in the CDR3.

This clone has only a few counts. V usage is TRBV25-1 and J usage is TRBJ2-7, with 11 positions matching TRBD1. This CDR3 comprises 14 residues. V lost 7 bases and J lost 2; bases outside the gene matches: 4. CDR1 and CDR2 (germline): MGHDK, SYGVNS. CDR3 region: CASIPGQGAYEQYV. In DNA form, the CDR3 reads TGTGCCAGCATACCGGGACAGGGGGCCTACGAGCAGTACGTC.

V and J are TRBV18 and TRBJ2-4; D tentatively fits TRBD1 or TRBD2 (5 bases each). The CDR3 loop spans 15 amino acids. CDR1 and CDR2 from the germline V gene are KGHSH and LQKENI. Trimming left V 0 bases short and J 9 bases short, with 15 bases between. The CDR3 reads CASSPPGDPGGIQYF. The CDR3 bases are TGTGCCAGCTCACCACCAGGGGACCCCGGCGGCATTCAGTACTTC.

This rearrangement joins TRBV5-1 to TRBJ2-5; a weak D match, TRBD2 (6 bases). CDR3 size: 15 residues. V lost 0 bases and J lost 5, with 14 bases in between. Germline V gene data show CDR1 as SGHRS and CDR2 as YFSETQ. The CDR3 reads CASSLGPTSLETQYF. Written as DNA, the CDR3 is TGCGCCAGCAGCTTGGGCCCGACTAGTTTGGAGACCCAGTACTTC.

This clone has just a few counts. The chain has TRBV11-1 and TRBJ1-1; D unclear. The CDR3 runs 14 residues. Trimming removed 2 bases at V and 5 bases at J, with 12 bases between. Germline CDR1 SGHAT, CDR2 FQDESV (reference sequence). CDR3 sequence reads: CASSLPPERTEAFF. DNA of the CDR3: TGTGCCAGCAGCTTACCCCCGGAGCGAACTGAAGCTTTCTTT.

This clone has a handful of counts. This chain joins TRBV9 and TRBJ2-3; 9 bases are shared with TRBD2. This CDR3 has 16 residues. In germline, CDR1 is SGDLS, CDR2 YYNGEE. V gave up 2 bases and J gave up 1 base; unmatched junction bases: 5. CDR3 nucleotide sequence: TGTGCCAGCAGCGTTTACGAGCGGGGGGGCACAGATACGCAGTATTTT. As protein: CASSVYERGGTDTQYF.

The chain carries TRBV7-3 and TRBJ2-3; 9 nucleotides align to TRBD2. Trimming cost V 1 base and J 2 bases; bases outside gene matches: 7. Germline CDR1 and CDR2: SGHTA and FQGTGA. The CDR3 consists of 17 residues. Here the CDR3 reads CASSLIGEREDTDTQYF. The CDR3 region has the DNA TGTGCCAGCAGCTTAATCGGAGAGCGGGAGGACACAGATACGCAGTATTTT.

This clone came up a few times. A read error may account for a junction end that differs from germline. The chain combines TRBV5-4 with TRBJ2-3; a weak D match, TRBD1 (6 bases). The CDR3 runs to 17 residues. Looked up from germline, CDR1 is SGHNT and CDR2 is YYREEE (reference sequence). The CDR3 here is CASSQLLTKGVTDTQYF. DNA of the CDR3: TGCGCCAGCAGCCAACTGCTAACTAAGGGGGTCACAGATACGCAGTATTTT. Variable domain in full (rest from reference TRBV5-4 and TRBJ2-3): ETGVTQSPTHLIKTRGQQVTLRCSSQSGHNTVSWYQQALGQGPQFIFQYYREEENGRGNFPPRFSGLQFPNYSSELNVNALELDDSALYLCASSQLLTKGVTDTQYFGPGTRLTVL.

This clone turned up a few times. This chain uses TRBV5-1 with TRBJ2-1, with D perhaps being TRBD1 or TRBD2 (5 bases each). The V gene lost 0 bases and the J gene lost 13 bases, with 14 bases spanning the gap. CDR1 is SGHRS, CDR2 YFSETQ, per germline. The CDR3 length is 13 residues. CDR3 sequence: CASSLAPEGTQFF. The CDR3 region has the DNA TGCGCCAGCAGCTTGGCCCCAGAAGGGACCCAGTTCTTC.

This clone turned up a few times. DNA for the CDR3: TGCGCCAGCAGCCAAGATCATGGGGAAGCAGATACGCAGTATTTT. This translates into CASSQDHGEADTQYF. This rearrangement joins TRBV4-3 to TRBJ2-3; D is unclear. Germline-derived CDR1 and CDR2 are LGHNA and YSLEER. Trimming took off 0 bases at V and 4 bases at J, with 11 bases between the two ends. The CDR3 totals 15 residues.

V usage is TRBV9 and J usage is TRBJ2-3; D not certain. The CDR3 consists of 14 residues. The V gene's germline CDR1 is SGDLS and CDR2 YYNGEE. Trimming removed 4 bases from V and 5 bases from J, with 14 bases in between. CDR3 nucleotide sequence: TGTGCCAGCAGCACCTTAGGAGTGGGAGATACGCAGTATTTT. Translation gives CASSTLGVGDTQYF.

A few counts support this clone. The rearrangement uses TRBV11-1 and TRBJ2-3; D unresolved. V lost 7 bases to trimming and J lost 6 bases, with 11 bases between them. Germline CDR1 and CDR2: SGHAT and FQDESV (reference sequence). The CDR3 extends over 12 amino acids. The chain's CDR3 is CASTPNRDTQYF. The CDR3 nucleotides read TGTGCCAGCACTCCTAATCGGGATACGCAGTATTTT.

The chain is built from TRBV28 and TRBJ2-3, with D maybe TRBD2 (6 bases). With 9 bases removed from V and 0 bases from J, the gap between germline ends came to 16 bases. Germline lookup yields CDR1 MDHEN and CDR2 SYDVKM. The CDR3 loop spans 15 amino acids. The CDR3 region has the DNA TGTGCCAGTTCCCTAGGGACTCTTAGCACAGATACGCAGTATTTT. Translated, it gives CASSLGTLSTDTQYF.

The table lists this clone with a few counts. V is TRBV15 and J is TRBJ2-7, with TRBD2 matching 8 bases. The CDR3 loop spans 14 amino acids. Germline trimming cut 0 bases from V and 2 bases from J; bases unmatched to any gene: 0. Per germline, CDR1 LNHNV and CDR2 YYDKDF (reference sequence). In nucleotides, the CDR3 is TGTGCCACCAGCAGAGAGGGACTAGCCTACGAGCAGTACTTC. It encodes CATSREGLAYEQYF.

This clone was seen a handful of times. This rearrangement joins TRBV29-1 to TRBJ1-2, with D perhaps matching TRBD1 (6 bases). The V and J ends lost 8 bases and 3 bases respectively, with 22 bases between them. Germline values: CDR1 SQVTM, CDR2 ANQGSEA. CDR3 length equals 15 residues. CDR3 DNA sequence: TGCAGCACGCGCGGGGGCTCCGGGAGGGACTATGGCTACACCTTC. Amino acid sequence: CSTRGGSGRDYGYTF.

This clone has more than one count but fewer than ten. The rearrangement joins TRBV28 to TRBJ1-2; weak D call: TRBD1 (5 bases). In germline, CDR1 is MDHEN, CDR2 SYDVKM. CDR3 length equals 14 residues. Between the trimmed V and J ends, which lost 10 bases and 0 bases, there was a span of 15 bases. In nucleotides, the CDR3 is TGTGCCACCTCGGTGGGGCAGTCTAACTATGGCTACACCTTC. It is translated as CATSVGQSNYGYTF.

This clone was seen only a few times. This rearrangement joins TRBV4-2 to TRBJ2-5; D unresolved. Trimming shortened V by 4 bases and J by 2 bases, and 8 bases separated the two germline ends. The CDR3 is 13 residues long. CDR1 LGHNA and CDR2 YNFKEQ come from the germline V gene. The DNA of the CDR3 is TGTGCCAGCAGCCCACGGAGACAAGAGACCCAGTACTTC. Translating it yields CASSPRRQETQYF.

This clone was observed a few times. In the same sample, other DNA sequences code for this CDR3. CDR3 DNA sequence: TGTGCCAGCAGGCGCGGACAACAAGAGACCCAGTACTTC. It is translated as CASRRGQQETQYF. This chain links TRBV7-2 with TRBJ2-5; a weak D match, TRBD1 (5 bases). The V end was cut by 6 bases, the J end by 2 bases, with 10 bases between. The CDR3 is made up of 13 amino acids. The germline CDR1 and CDR2 sequences are SGHTA and FQGNSA.

V is TRBV19 and J is TRBJ2-6, with 9 bases lining up with TRBD1. The CDR3 is 17 amino acids. CDR1 and CDR2 from the germline V gene are LNHDA and SQIVND (reference sequence). V shed 4 bases, J shed 0 bases, and the junction held 4 bases outside the gene matches. In nucleotides, the CDR3 is TGTGCCAGTAGTACGGGACAGGGAAGCTCTGGGGCCAACGTCCTGACTTTC. This codes for CASSTGQGSSGANVLTF.